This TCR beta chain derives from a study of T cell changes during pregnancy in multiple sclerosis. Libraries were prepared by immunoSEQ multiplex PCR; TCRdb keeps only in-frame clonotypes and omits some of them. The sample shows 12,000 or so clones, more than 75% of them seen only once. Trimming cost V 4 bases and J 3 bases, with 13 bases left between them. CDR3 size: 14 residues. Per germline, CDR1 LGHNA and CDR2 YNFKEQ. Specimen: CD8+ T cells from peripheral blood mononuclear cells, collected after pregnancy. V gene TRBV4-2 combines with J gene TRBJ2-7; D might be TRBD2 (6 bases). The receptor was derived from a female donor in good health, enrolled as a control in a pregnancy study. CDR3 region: CASSRNRENYEQYF. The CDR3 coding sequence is TGTGCCAGCAGCCGAAACCGGGAGAACTACGAGCAGTACTTC.